This TCR beta chain was sequenced in a study of cytomegalovirus exposure and HLA in healthy donors. Study-level points and caveats: The authors enumerated around 150 TCR beta chains as linked to cytomegalovirus. A later analysis linked a missense variant in DCLRE1C to the trimming of TCR beta V and J genes.

Comment on this clone: As yet, its antigen is unknown.

Both 60 Vbeta primers and 13 Jbeta primers went into the PCR. Profiled with immunoSEQ multiplex PCR; TCRdb holds only in-frame clones, not every one. The repertoire has over 150,000 clones, approximately 73% of them found once; the top ten carry approximately 1.3%. The CDR3 length is 12 residues. V gave up 9 bases and J gave up 2 bases, with 9 bases separating them. The germline gives CDR1 LNHDA, CDR2 SQIVND (reference sequence). Sequencing was done on a sample of PBMCs. The chain combines TRBV19 with TRBJ2-3, with TRBD1 as a possible D gene (6 bases). This receptor was identified in a man aged 45-65 years in good health and CMV-seronegative. The chain's CDR3 is CASRGHTDTQYF. The CDR3 coding sequence is TGTGCCAGCCGGGGACACACAGATACGCAGTATTTT.